What follows are 9 T cell receptor beta chains derived from one specimen sequenced in a study of vaccination effects on CD4 cells after COVID-19. Antigen specificity for these receptors is unknown. Antigen-specific CD4+ T cells expanded by the ViraFEST assay with viral peptide pools were then sequenced. Following culture for more than 9 days, CD4+ T cells were isolated. Previously uninfected by SARS-CoV-2, the vaccine recipients also showed negative nucleocapsid antibodies. Profiled with immunoSEQ multiplex PCR; TCRdb holds only in-frame clones, not every one. Found here are about 63,000 clones, approximately 71% of them singletons; the top ten hold approximately 3.7%. This specimen was CD4+ T cells from PBMCs cultured with HCoV-OC43 spike peptides, taken before COVID-19 vaccination. The subset was: HCoV-OC43 spike overlapping peptide pool stimulation. These TCRs come from a human donor who received a COVID-19 vaccine.

This clone showed up just a few times. This rearrangement joins TRBV24-1 to TRBJ1-2; 7 bases line up with TRBD1. Losses at the gene ends were 4 bases for V and 10 bases for J; bases not matched to a gene: 17. Germline CDR1 KGHDR, CDR2 SFDVKD. The CDR3 extends over 16 amino acids. DNA for the CDR3: TGTGCCACCAGTGACCCCCAGGGGGGACAAAAGAGTGCCTACACCTTC. Translation: CATSDPQGGQKSAYTF.

The rearrangement joins TRBV6-5 to TRBJ2-7, with TRBD1 matching 9 bases. CDR1 and CDR2 (germline): MNHEY, SVGAGI. With 5 bases clipped from V and 2 bases from J, the junction kept 4 bases outside the gene matches. This CDR3 is 14 amino acids long. In nucleotides, the CDR3 is TGTGCCAGCAGTCAGGACAGGGGCACCTACGAGCAGTACGTC. This codes for CASSQDRGTYEQYV.

The chain carries TRBV7-3 and TRBJ2-2, with 11 bases matching TRBD2. V lost 4 bases and J lost 0; bases outside the gene matches: 10. This CDR3 comprises 19 residues. Germline V lookup: CDR1 SGHTA, CDR2 FQGTGA. The CDR3 DNA sequence: TGTGCCAGCAGCTCAACCTCCCTACTAGCGGGGGCGAACACCGGGGAGCTGTTTTTT. Protein product: CASSSTSLLAGANTGELFF.

The rearrangement joins TRBV6-1 to TRBJ1-2, with D unclear. The germline V and J ends were trimmed by 1 base and 1 base, with 4 bases remaining between them. The germline V gene encodes CDR1 MNHNS and CDR2 SASEGT. The CDR3 runs to 13 residues. CDR3 region: CASSEGFNYGYTF. CDR3 bases: TGTGCCAGCAGTGAAGGGTTTAACTATGGCTACACCTTC.

This clone was recorded a few times. The rearrangement uses TRBV5-4 and TRBJ2-2, with TRBD2 matching 8 bases. V lost 4 bases, J lost 6 bases, and 8 bases stayed unmatched. The CDR3 is made up of 15 amino acids. In germline, CDR1 is SGHNT, CDR2 YYREEE (reference sequence). CDR3 sequence (DNA): TGTGCCAGCAGCCCCTCGGGGGGGTGGTCCGGGGAGCTGTTTTTT. Translation: CASSPSGGWSGELFF.

The table lists this clone with a count of one. The V and J genes are TRBV6-1 and TRBJ2-2, with 16 nucleotides matching TRBD2. This CDR3 is 17 amino acids long. CDR1 and CDR2 from the germline V gene are MNHNS and SASEGT. Trimming took 2 bases from V and 6 from J; bases not matched to a gene: 3. CDR3 DNA sequence: TGTGCCAGCAGTGAACCGGGACTAGCGGGGGGGCCCGGGGAGCTGTTTTTT. It encodes CASSEPGLAGGPGELFF.

Here the CDR3 reads CASSGGAYNEQFF. The CDR3 nucleotides read TGTGCCAGCAGCGGGGGTGCCTACAATGAGCAGTTCTTC. This chain links TRBV9 with TRBJ2-1; D gene uncertain. This CDR3 has 13 residues. V was clipped by 3 bases and J by 2 bases, with 6 bases between them. CDR1 is SGDLS, CDR2 YYNGEE, per germline. The variable domain in full, completed from reference TRBV9 and TRBJ2-1, reads DSGVTQTPKHLITATGQRVTLRCSPRSGDLSVYWYQQSLDQGLQFLIQYYNGEERAKGNILERFSAQQFPDLHSELNLSSLELGDSALYFCASSGGAYNEQFFGPGTRLTVL.

The count of this clone is one. This chain joins TRBV7-2 and TRBJ2-1; a possible D gene is TRBD2 (7 bases). The V gene lost 7 bases and the J gene lost 8 bases, with 18 bases spanning the gap. This CDR3 has 14 residues. Germline CDR1 SGHTA, CDR2 FQGNSA. The CDR3 bases are TGTGCCAGCACCAAGAGGGGGGGGCGCGATGAGCAGTTCTTC. Protein sequence: CASTKRGGRDEQFF. Supplemented by reference TRBV7-2 and TRBJ2-1, the full variable domain reads GAGVSQSPSNKVTEKGKDVELRCDPISGHTALYWYRQSLGQGLEFLIYFQGNSAPDKSGLPSDRFSAERTGGSVSTLTIQRTQQEDSAVYLCASTKRGGRDEQFFGPGTRLTVL.

The rearrangement uses TRBV12-5 and TRBJ2-2; 8 nucleotides align to TRBD1. The V and J ends lost 3 bases and 1 base, in that order; junction bases with no gene match: 1. CDR1 and CDR2 (germline): LGHNT, FRNRAP. The CDR3 consists of 15 residues. For the CDR3, the DNA is TGTGCTAGTGGTTTCGGACAGGGGAACACCGGGGAGCTGTTTTTT. Protein sequence: CASGFGQGNTGELFF.